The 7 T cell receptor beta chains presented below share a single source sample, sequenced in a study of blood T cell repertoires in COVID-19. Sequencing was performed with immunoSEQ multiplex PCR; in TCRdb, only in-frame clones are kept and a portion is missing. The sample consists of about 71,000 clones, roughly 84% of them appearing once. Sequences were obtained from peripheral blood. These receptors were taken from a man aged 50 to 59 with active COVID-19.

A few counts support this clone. CDR3 nucleotide sequence: TGTGCCAGCTCACCTCAGGGTTACTACGAGCAGTACTTC. It is translated as CASSPQGYYEQYF. The chain employs TRBV18 and TRBJ2-7; TRBD1 is a possible D gene (5 bases). CDR1 and CDR2 (germline): KGHSH, LQKENI. This CDR3 contains 13 residues. V shed 3 bases and J shed 3 bases, with 9 bases lying between them.

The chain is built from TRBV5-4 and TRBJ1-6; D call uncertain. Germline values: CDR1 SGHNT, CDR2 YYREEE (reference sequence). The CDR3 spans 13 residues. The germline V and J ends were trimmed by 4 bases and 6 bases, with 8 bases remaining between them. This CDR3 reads CASSGSRNSPLHF. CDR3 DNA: TGTGCCAGCAGCGGCAGTCGTAATTCACCCCTCCACTTT.

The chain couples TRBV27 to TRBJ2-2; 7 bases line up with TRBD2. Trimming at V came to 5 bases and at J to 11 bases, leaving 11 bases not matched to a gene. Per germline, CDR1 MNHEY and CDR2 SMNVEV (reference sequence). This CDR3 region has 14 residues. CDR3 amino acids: CASSLSRLAAELFF. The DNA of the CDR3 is TGTGCCAGCAGTCTCTCCAGACTAGCCGCCGAGCTGTTTTTT.

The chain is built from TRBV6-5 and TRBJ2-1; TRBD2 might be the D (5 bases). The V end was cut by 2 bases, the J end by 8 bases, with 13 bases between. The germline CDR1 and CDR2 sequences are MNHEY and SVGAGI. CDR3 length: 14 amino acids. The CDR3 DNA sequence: TGTGCCAGCAGTTACGAAGCGGCCGAAGATGAGCAGTTCTTC. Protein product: CASSYEAAEDEQFF.

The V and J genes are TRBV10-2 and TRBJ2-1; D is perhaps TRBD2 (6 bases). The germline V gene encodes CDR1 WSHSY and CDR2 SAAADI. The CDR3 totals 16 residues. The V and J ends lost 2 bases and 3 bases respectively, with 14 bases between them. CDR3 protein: CASSEQAGTVYNEQFF. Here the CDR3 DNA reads TGCGCCAGCAGTGAGCAGGCGGGGACCGTCTACAATGAGCAGTTCTTC.

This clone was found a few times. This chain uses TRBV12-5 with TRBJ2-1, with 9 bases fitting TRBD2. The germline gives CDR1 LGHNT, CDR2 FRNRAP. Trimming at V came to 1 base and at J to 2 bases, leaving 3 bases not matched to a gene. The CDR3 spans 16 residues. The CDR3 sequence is CASGLGASGAYNEQFF. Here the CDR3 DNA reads TGTGCTAGTGGTTTGGGGGCTAGCGGGGCCTACAATGAGCAGTTCTTC.

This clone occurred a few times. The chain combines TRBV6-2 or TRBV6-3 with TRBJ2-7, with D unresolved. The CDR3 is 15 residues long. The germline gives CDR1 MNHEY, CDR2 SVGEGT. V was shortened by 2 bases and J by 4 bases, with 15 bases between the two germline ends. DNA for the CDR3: TGTGCCAGCAGTTACGGCTTGTACAGACCTTACGAGCAGTACGTC. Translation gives CASSYGLYRPYEQYV.